This TCR beta chain was identified during a study of blood T cell repertoires in COVID-19. For the study at large: From T cells, B-cell-depleted T cells, or PBMCs came the material, which was cDNA or gDNA.

Original processing methods: Reference gene primers were amplified, and this amplification served to estimate nucleated cell counts. Sequencing used immunoSEQ multiplex PCR; TCRdb keeps in-frame clones, though not all of them. V and J calls and clone size are given by that table; D and trimming were obtained from the DNA. This table holds under 200,000 clones, roughly 77% found once. The trim removed 5 bases at V and 6 bases at J, leaving 9 bases unmatched. Looked up from germline, CDR1 is LNHDA and CDR2 is SQIVND (reference sequence). The CDR3 length is 14 residues. The gene calls are TRBV19 and TRBJ1-1; TRBD1 aligns across 7 bases. This clonotype was sampled from a man in his 70s with active or convalescent COVID-19. Sequenced material: peripheral blood. The CDR3 sequence: CASSPQQGRSEAFF. Here the CDR3 DNA reads TGTGCCAGTAGTCCCCAACAGGGGAGATCTGAAGCTTTCTTT.